The rows below give T cell receptor beta chains drawn from one sample of a study of blood T cell repertoires in COVID-19. TCRdb's table, derived via immunoSEQ multiplex PCR, lists solely in-frame clones and lacks some. The sample lists 150,000 to 200,000 clones, 83% occurring once. The specimen was peripheral blood. All receptors come from an elderly woman with acute or convalescent COVID-19. Each CDR3 is given with its conserved first and last residue. Each record gives: J gene, clone size, V gene, CDR3 protein. Some rows have no size entry. The others give once, few or many, or a class for an expanded clone.

>TRBJ1-3|.|TRBV9
CASSVDGSSGNTIYF
>TRBJ2-7|.|TRBV9
CASSAGQELPYEQYF
>TRBJ2-5|.|TRBV10-2
CASTSAGVETQYF
>TRBJ2-1|.|TRBV4-2
CASSQASAGGNNEQFF
>TRBJ1-1|once|TRBV30
CAWREGIAEAFF
>TRBJ2-3|.|TRBV7-9
CASSLMEDLGNTQYF
>TRBJ1-2|.|TRBV30
CAWGTGVNYGYTF
>TRBJ2-2|.|TRBV10-3
CAIRPFGQRGDTGELFF
>TRBJ2-2|.|TRBV28
CASRQGSNTGELFF
>TRBJ1-1|.|TRBV5-3
CARSCKTGATEAFF
>TRBJ2-5|few|TRBV30
CAWSAPRTAQYF